This T cell receptor beta chain was sequenced for a study of T cell responses to AZD1222 COVID-19 vaccine. Study details: The study pooled second doses at about 4 or about 12 weeks.

Regarding this clone: Its antigen is currently unknown.

The germline gives CDR1 MNHEY, CDR2 SMNVEV (reference sequence). The CDR3 is 14 residues long. Deletions cut 7 bases from V and 8 bases from J, with 17 bases between. General observations from the study: Regions 160-218 and 743-854 dominated among vaccine-associated CD4 TCRs spanning spike. Among AZD1222 vaccinees, only five or six were seropositive at baseline. Donors were chiefly white British, with a greater number of females, and clonal diversity was perhaps underestimated.

Generated by immunoSEQ multiplex PCR, the TCRdb table keeps only in-frame clones and is missing some. The sample lists 68,000 or so clones; 80% to 85% were seen once. The chain carries TRBV27 and TRBJ2-2; maybe TRBD1 (5 bases). This receptor was taken from an adult in good health. Sequencing used peripheral blood, obtained on day 0 of AZD1222 vaccination. The CDR3, as DNA: TGTGCCAGCACCGACGACAGACGAATTGGGGAGCTGTTTTTT. Its translation: CASTDDRRIGELFF.